This T cell receptor beta chain was profiled in a study of spatial heterogeneity in lung cancer. Study background: In the raw reads, each unique TCR and UMI combination was present more than ten times on average. Study-wide results and limits: Sequencing reached an estimated coverage of tumor T cells that was only approximately 7.4% for alpha chains and about 13% for beta chains. The study found that expanded intratumoral alpha and beta TCR counts tracked tumor mutation counts.

This clonotype has a count of ten or more. Its antigen is not identified. Within a library made for alpha chains, this beta chain is off target, and its count is uninformative. Time point defined: sample taken at primary tumor resection. Donation came from 70 or so patients with untreated early-stage non-small cell lung cancer. Without sorting, whole RNA was sequenced from tumor, nontumor lung or frozen PBMC. One entry per CDR3 protein, called by TCRdb with MiXCR from the 5' RACE reads. The table shows fewer than 20,000 distinct CDR3 sequences, with approximately 5.8% occurring only once. Germline V lookup: CDR1 SGHTA, CDR2 FQGNSA. This CDR3 has 12 amino acids. Trimming removed 5 bases at V and 5 bases at J, with 9 bases between.

The sequence derives from a female donor with early-stage non-small cell lung cancer. The chain uses TRBV7-2 and TRBJ2-5; D uncertain. The sample in question was lung tumor tissue, obtained at surgery. The CDR3 loop is CASSPALETQYF. The CDR3 nucleotides are TGTGCCAGCAGCCCGGCGTTGGAGACCCAGTACTTC.